What follows are 8 T cell receptor beta chains derived from one specimen sequenced in a study of glioma-infiltrating T cells. Using RNA template, CDR3s of TCR alpha and beta were amplified with iRepertoire arm-PCR. TCRdb redid the calling of the multiplex PCR reads with MiXCR, one entry per CDR3 protein. The profile shows more than 95,000 distinct CDR3 sequences, about 30% of them singletons. Material: glioma tissue, nonneoplastic brain tissue, or PBMCs (not recorded which). The origin of the receptors is a human donor with low-grade glioma or glioblastoma, undergoing nonglioma brain surgery, or in good health (not recorded which).

The J gene is TRBJ2-3, the V gene TRBV14, with 11 bases fitting TRBD2. The CDR3 totals 16 residues. V trimming: 7 bases; J trimming: 5 bases; junction bases outside the gene matches: 11. Germline CDR1 SGHDN, CDR2 FVKESK. In nucleotides, the CDR3 is TGTGCCAGCACCGTAACTAGCGGGGGCCGAGGAGATACGCAGTATTTT. Translation: CASTVTSGGRGDTQYF.

This clonotype was seen many times. V is TRBV7-2 and J is TRBJ2-3; D is unresolved. The CDR3 sequence is 15 residues long. The ends were cut back, 1 base at V and 10 bases at J, with 18 bases in the middle. Germline V CDR1 and CDR2: SGHTA, FQGNSA. The chain's CDR3 is CASSLGSTLVEAQYF. CDR3 nucleotide sequence: TGTGCCAGCAGCTTAGGCTCCACTCTCGTCGAGGCGCAGTATTTT.

As to this clonotype: This may be a read error: a much more frequent sequence differs by one nucleotide. V usage is TRBV20-1 and J usage is TRBJ2-3; TRBD2 might be the D (7 bases). The CDR3 has 16 amino acids. CDR1 and CDR2 (germline): DFQATT, SNEGSKA (reference sequence). V was cut by 2 bases and J by 0 bases, with 15 bases left in between. The CDR3 protein is CSARTRGGLSTDTQYF. The CDR3 DNA reads TGCAGTGCTAGAACTAGGGGGGGCCTGAGCACAGATACGCAGTATTTT.

This clonotype has ten or more counts. This chain joins TRBV2 and TRBJ2-7; TRBD2 matches at 7 bases. From germline, CDR1 is SNHLY and CDR2 FYNNEI. The CDR3 covers 14 residues. Trimming at V came to 7 bases and at J to 2 bases, leaving 8 bases not matched to a gene. CDR3 nucleotides: TGTGCCAGCAATCCGCGGGACTATCCCTACGAGCAGTACTTC. Its protein is CASNPRDYPYEQYF. The full variable domain, with the rest looked up from reference TRBV2 and TRBJ2-7, is EPEVTQTPSHQVTQMGQEVILRCVPISNHLYFYWYRQILGQKVEFLVSFYNNEISEKSEIFDDQFSVERPDGSNFTLKIRSTKLEDSAMYFCASNPRDYPYEQYFGPGTRLTVT.

In its sample, this clonotype was seen many times. J is TRBJ2-7 and V is TRBV20-1; 8 positions agree with TRBD2. The CDR3 has 14 amino acids. Germline-derived CDR1 and CDR2 are DFQATT and SNEGSKA (reference sequence). The V gene end was trimmed by 1 base and the J gene end by 4 bases; junction bases not matched to a gene: 6. CDR3 in DNA: TGCAGTGCTAGAGCAGGGACTAGAGCTTACGAGCAGTACTTC. Translating it yields CSARAGTRAYEQYF.

This clonotype occurred many times. Compared with germline, one end of the junction differs, possibly owing to a read error. V and J are TRBV7-7 and TRBJ2-3, with a tentative D call TRBD2 (7 bases). Per the germline V gene, CDR1 is SSHAT and CDR2 is FNYEAQ (reference sequence). This CDR3 has 15 residues. The CDR3 DNA reads TGTGCTAGCAGCTTAGGAGGGGGGGACACAGATACGCAGTATTTT. Protein sequence: CASSLGGGDTDTQYF.

The rearrangement links TRBV7-9 to TRBJ2-7, with 9 bases identical to TRBD1. With 2 bases clipped from V and 6 bases from J, the junction kept 8 bases outside the gene matches. This CDR3 region has 15 residues. The germline gives CDR1 SEHNR, CDR2 FQNEAQ (reference sequence). The CDR3 DNA follows: TGTGCCAGCAGCTTACGAGGACAGGGGCTCCCCGAGCAGTACTTC. Its protein is CASSLRGQGLPEQYF.

A remark on this clonotype: An end of the junction differs from the germline gene, which may be a read error. V usage is TRBV18 and J usage is TRBJ2-7; TRBD2 matches 13 bases. The CDR3 consists of 15 residues. Germline CDR1 is KGHSH and CDR2 is LQKENI. CDR3 sequence (DNA): TGTGCCTGCTCACTAGTTGGGACTAGCGGGGCCGAGCAGTACTTC. It specifies CACSLVGTSGAEQYF.